This T cell receptor beta chain originates from a study of T cell responses to AZD1222 COVID-19 vaccine. Whole-study context: Timing groups of about 4 and about 12 weeks for second doses were pooled. Study-wide results and caveats: White British ancestry dominated among donors, who included more females, and clonal diversity was possibly underestimated. With two AZD1222 doses given, Spike-specific TCR breadth and depth both rose.

The assay was immunoSEQ multiplex PCR, and TCRdb's table has in-frame clones only and misses some. The sample carries fewer than 150,000 clones, 70% to 90% recorded once. CDR1 and CDR2 from the germline V gene are LNHDA and SQIVND (reference sequence). V was pared by 6 bases and J by 4 bases, with 11 bases of the junction left unmatched. This CDR3 has 16 residues. Notes on this clone: What it recognizes is unknown.

This material consisted of peripheral blood, taken on day 0 of AZD1222 vaccination. This clonotype was obtained from an adult in good health. The chain links TRBV19 to TRBJ2-5, with 10 bases matching TRBD2. The chain's CDR3 is CASSLRTSGQRETQYF. The CDR3 DNA follows: TGTGCCAGTAGCCTCAGGACTAGCGGTCAAAGAGAGACCCAGTACTTC.